The rows below give T cell receptor beta chains drawn from one sample of a study of OX40 agonist ivuxolimab in advanced cancers. Clones were read by immunoSEQ multiplex PCR, and TCRdb kept only the in-frame ones, dropping some. The sample shows 35,000 to 40,000 clones, 80% to 90% of them seen only once. The sample consisted of CD4+ or CD8+ T cells sorted from blood, taken in a trial of the OX40 agonist ivuxolimab. The origin of the receptors is an adult with an advanced solid tumor such as melanoma, head and neck, liver or kidney cancer. Both conserved end residues are part of each CDR3. Each record gives: J gene, V gene, D gene, clone size, CDR3 DNA, CDR3 protein. The D gene is left open where the match is weak. Only some rows state a clone size, as once, few, many or a class for expanded clones.

TRBJ1-6 | TRBV7-9 | NA | few | TGTGCCAGCAGTTCCGGTGGACGCTCCTATAATTCACCCCTCCACTTT | CASSSGGRSYNSPLHF
TRBJ2-5 | TRBV11-2 | NA | NA | TGTGCCAGCAGCCCGGTTTGGACAGATGATCAAGAGACCCAGTACTTC | CASSPVWTDDQETQYF
TRBJ1-2 | TRBV5-1 | TRBD1 | NA | TGCGCCAGCAGCTTGGCAGGGGGCGGCTATGGCTACACCTTC | CASSLAGGGYGYTF
TRBJ2-7 | TRBV27 | TRBD1 | NA | TGTGCCAGCAGTGCCCGGGACAGGGGGTCCTACGAGCAGTACTTC | CASSARDRGSYEQYF
TRBJ2-1 | TRBV10-1 | NA | NA | TGCGCCAGCAGTGATGAGCGTAGCTCCTACAATGAGCAGTTCTTC | CASSDERSSYNEQFF
TRBJ1-2 | TRBV6-5 | NA | NA | TGTGCCAGCAGTTACTCGCCGGCGTACTATGGCTACACCTTC | CASSYSPAYYGYTF
TRBJ1-4 | TRBV4-3 | NA | NA | TGCGCCAGCAGCCAAGACGGGGGGTATAATGAAAAACTGTTTTTT | CASSQDGGYNEKLFF
TRBJ1-1 | TRBV12-5 | NA | once | TGTGCTAGTGGTTCGCTCCGGGACGGAGCCGTTGAAGCTTTCTTT | CASGSLRDGAVEAFF
TRBJ2-1 | TRBV7-7 | NA | NA | TGTGCTAGCAGCTTAAGAACGGACTCCTACAATGAGCAGTTCTTC | CASSLRTDSYNEQFF
TRBJ2-7 | TRBV4-3 | NA | NA | TGCGCCAGCAGCCAAGTTTCCAGGGCTTACGAGCAGTACTTC | CASSQVSRAYEQYF
TRBJ2-7 | TRBV27 | NA | NA | TGTGCCAGCAGTCGGGTCCCTGACTCCTACGAGCAGTACTTC | CASSRVPDSYEQYF
TRBJ2-7 | TRBV14 | NA | NA | TGTGCCAGCAGCCAAACCGGGGTCTCCTACGAGCAGTACTTC | CASSQTGVSYEQYF
TRBJ2-5 | TRBV5-4 | NA | NA | TGTGCCAGCCATAGGTGGGACGAAGAAGAGACCCAGTACTTC | CASHRWDEEETQYF
TRBJ2-3 | TRBV27 | TRBD2 | NA | TGTGCCAGCAGCCTCCTCTCTAGCGGGGGTGTAGATACGCAGTATTTT | CASSLLSSGGVDTQYF
TRBJ2-7 | TRBV13 | NA | NA | TGTGCCAGCAGCCCACCAACAGGGGAGGATACCTACGAGCAGTACTTC | CASSPPTGEDTYEQYF
TRBJ2-7 | TRBV6-4 | NA | NA | TGTGCCAGCAGTGACCTACAGGAACAATCGGCTCGGCAGAGGGGATACGAGCAGTACTTC | CASSDLQEQSARQRGYEQYF
TRBJ1-4 | TRBV30 | NA | NA | TGTGCCTGGAGTGTAATGGGGCTAGGCAATGAAAAACTGTTTTTT | CAWSVMGLGNEKLFF
TRBJ2-1 | TRBV27 | TRBD2 | NA | TGTGCCAGCAGCCCAGGGGCGGGGGGGAGCAATGAGCAGTTCTTC | CASSPGAGGSNEQFF
TRBJ1-1 | TRBV30 | NA | few | TGTGCCTGGAGTGTCGAACTAGCAGCTTTCTTT | CAWSVELAAFF
TRBJ2-3 | TRBV6-5 | NA | NA | TGTGCCAGCAGTTACTCGACGTCAGATACGCAGTATTTT | CASSYSTSDTQYF
TRBJ2-7 | TRBV28 | NA | NA | TGTGCCATCTCCCTCAGGGGAGGGGACTACGAGCAGTACTTC | CAISLRGGDYEQYF
TRBJ2-5 | TRBV5-1 | TRBD2 | NA | TGCGCCAGCAGCCTGACTAGCGAAGAGACCCAGTACTTC | CASSLTSEETQYF
TRBJ1-6 | TRBV21-1 | NA | few | TGTGCCAGCAGCGCCTCACCCCTCCACTTT | CASSASPLHF
TRBJ1-3 | TRBV14 | NA | NA | TGTGCCAGCAGCCAAGATTGGCCCTCTGGAAACACCATATATTTT | CASSQDWPSGNTIYF
TRBJ2-3 | TRBV4-3 | NA | NA | TGCGCCAGCAGCCGAGACAGTTCCCCGGGAAATACGCAGTATTTT | CASSRDSSPGNTQYF
TRBJ2-7 | TRBV7-3 | NA | NA | TGTGCCAGCAGCCCAACCAGGGGCCACGAGCAGTACTTC | CASSPTRGHEQYF
TRBJ2-7 | TRBV7-9 | TRBD1 | NA | TGTGCCACCAACAGGGGCCAAAACTCCCACGAGCAGTACTTC | CATNRGQNSHEQYF
TRBJ2-7 | TRBV28 | TRBD1 | NA | TGTGCCAGCAGTTTACTCGGGACAGGGGAGGCCTACGAGCAGTACTTC | CASSLLGTGEAYEQYF
TRBJ2-1 | TRBV5-5 | NA | NA | TGTGCCAGCAGCTTGGTCGTTAGCAATGAGCAGTTCTTC | CASSLVVSNEQFF
TRBJ2-1 | TRBV27 | NA | NA | TGTGCCAGCGGTAGAGGGGTCGATGAGCAGTTCTTC | CASGRGVDEQFF
TRBJ2-7 | TRBV9 | TRBD1 | NA | TGTGCCAGCAGCGTAGCCGGACAGGGGAGCTCCTACGAGCAGTACTTC | CASSVAGQGSSYEQYF
TRBJ1-6 | TRBV19 | NA | NA | TGTGCCAGTAGTATGGAGGGGTTTAATTCACCCCTCCACTTT | CASSMEGFNSPLHF
TRBJ2-1 | TRBV7-9 | TRBD2 | few | TGTGCCAGCAGCCCCGGGGTAGCGGGGGGGCCCGGCAATGAGCAGTTCTTC | CASSPGVAGGPGNEQFF
TRBJ2-7 | TRBV11-2 | TRBD1 | NA | TGTGCCAGCAGCTTAGAACTCGGGACAGGGGTGCACGAGCAGTACTTC | CASSLELGTGVHEQYF
TRBJ2-1 | TRBV9 | TRBD2 | NA | TGTGCCAGCAGCGGAAGCGGGGGTTCACGCAATGAGCAGTTCTTC | CASSGSGGSRNEQFF
TRBJ2-3 | TRBV10-3 | TRBD2 | NA | TGTGCCATCAGGATCATTAGCGGGGGAACTAGCACAGATACGCAGTATTTT | CAIRIISGGTSTDTQYF
TRBJ2-3 | TRBV4-3 | TRBD2 | NA | TGCGCCAGCAGCCAAGATTCGGGGGGGGCAGATACGCAGTATTTT | CASSQDSGGADTQYF
TRBJ2-7 | TRBV6-4 | NA | NA | TGTGCCAGCAGAGCTAAACAGGTTACCTACGAGCAGTACTTC | CASRAKQVTYEQYF
TRBJ1-1 | TRBV7-7 | NA | NA | TGTGCTAGCAGCCCGAGTCCCGGGAGTGAAGCTTTCTTT | CASSPSPGSEAFF
TRBJ1-2 | TRBV6-1 | NA | NA | TGTGCCAGCAGTGAAGGTGATCATCATGGCTACACCTTC | CASSEGDHHGYTF
TRBJ1-2 | TRBV7-5 | NA | NA | TGTGCCAGCAGCTTTTATGGGGCCTACTATGGCTACACCTTC | CASSFYGAYYGYTF
TRBJ2-5 | TRBV28 | TRBD1 | NA | TGTGCCAGCACTGGAACAGGGGACGGGGAGGAGACCCAGTACTTC | CASTGTGDGEETQYF
TRBJ2-7 | TRBV6-5 | TRBD2 | few | TGTGCCAGCAGTTACGAAGCGGGGGCCTACTACGAGCAGTACTTC | CASSYEAGAYYEQYF
TRBJ2-7 | TRBV28 | NA | NA | TGTGCCAGCATCTCACCGCGTCGGGTTCACCACGAGCAGTACTTC | CASISPRRVHHEQYF
TRBJ1-1 | TRBV19 | NA | NA | TGTGCCAGTAGTATAGATCCCGACGGCATGAACACTGAAGCTTTCTTT | CASSIDPDGMNTEAFF
TRBJ2-7 | TRBV4-2 | NA | NA | TGTGCCAGCAGCCAGAATGGTGGGAGTTACGAGCAGTACTTC | CASSQNGGSYEQYF
TRBJ2-1 | TRBV2 | TRBD1 | NA | TGTGCCAGCACCCCCTCGACAGGGGAGCAGTTCTTC | CASTPSTGEQFF
TRBJ1-2 | TRBV28 | NA | NA | TGTGCCAGCAGTTCTCGGGTCCTCTATGGCTACACCTTC | CASSSRVLYGYTF
TRBJ2-1 | TRBV4-2 | NA | NA | TGTGCCAGCAGCCAAGTAAAGGTCCAAATAGAACACAATGAGCAGTTCTTC | CASSQVKVQIEHNEQFF
TRBJ2-3 | TRBV7-2 | TRBD2 | NA | TGTGCCAGCAGCTTAGTAGCGGGGGGGCCTGGGACAGATACGCAGTATTTT | CASSLVAGGPGTDTQYF
TRBJ2-7 | TRBV11-3 | TRBD1 | NA | TGTGCCAGCAGCGAGTGGACAGGGGGCTACGAGCAGTACTTC | CASSEWTGGYEQYF
TRBJ1-4 | TRBV9 | NA | NA | TGTGCCAGCAGCGTAGCTGGGCTCCCGGATGAAAAACTGTTTTTT | CASSVAGLPDEKLFF
TRBJ2-3 | TRBV11-1 | TRBD2 | NA | TGTGCCAGCAGCTTAGTGTCACTAGCGGGGGTTGTCGATACGCAGTATTTT | CASSLVSLAGVVDTQYF
TRBJ2-2 | TRBV27 | NA | NA | TGTGCCAGCAGTTTGGACAGGGAGGGATCCGGGGAGCTGTTTTTT | CASSLDREGSGELFF
TRBJ2-1 | TRBV19 | NA | NA | TGTGCCAGTAGTATAGTTTCCAGCCACCTCCCCAATGAGCAGTTCTTC | CASSIVSSHLPNEQFF